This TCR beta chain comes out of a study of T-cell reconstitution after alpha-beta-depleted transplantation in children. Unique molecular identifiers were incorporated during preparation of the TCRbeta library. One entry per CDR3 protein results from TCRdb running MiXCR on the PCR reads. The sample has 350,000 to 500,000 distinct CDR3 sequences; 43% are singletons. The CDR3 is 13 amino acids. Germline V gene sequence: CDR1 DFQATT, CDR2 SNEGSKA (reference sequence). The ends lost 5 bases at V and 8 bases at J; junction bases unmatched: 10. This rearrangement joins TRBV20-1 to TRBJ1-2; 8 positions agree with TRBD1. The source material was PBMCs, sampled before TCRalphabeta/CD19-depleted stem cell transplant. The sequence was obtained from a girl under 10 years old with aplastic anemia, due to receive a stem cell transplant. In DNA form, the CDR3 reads TGCAGTGCTCCGCGACAGGGGCCCTCAGGCTACACCTTC. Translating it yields CSAPRQGPSGYTF.